The 27 T cell receptor beta chains in this list originate from one sample, sequenced in a study of blood T cell repertoires in COVID-19. Sequencing was performed with immunoSEQ multiplex PCR; in TCRdb, only in-frame clones are kept and a portion is missing. The sample comprises about 300,000 clones, about 88% of which are singletons, and roughly 1.5% rests with the top ten. The sequencing sample was made of peripheral blood. The source is a human donor with COVID-19, enrolled during active disease. The donor label of this sample is uncertain.

The chain links TRBV6-5 to TRBJ2-2; 8 bases are a match to TRBD2. With 6 bases clipped from V and 6 bases from J, the junction kept 9 bases outside the gene matches. CDR3 length equals 15 residues. Germline V CDR1 and CDR2: MNHEY, SVGAGI. CDR3 sequence reads: CASSSGLGRAGELFF. The CDR3 DNA follows: TGTGCCAGCAGCTCGGGACTAGGAAGGGCCGGGGAGCTGTTTTTT.

The V call is TRBV5-1, the J call TRBJ2-3; TRBD2 agrees at 12 bases. The germline gives CDR1 SGHRS, CDR2 YFSETQ. The CDR3 covers 16 residues. V gave up 4 bases and J gave up 3 bases; unmatched junction bases: 6. CDR3 residues: CASSNDLAGGTDTQYF. The DNA of the CDR3 is TGCGCCAGCAGCAACGATCTAGCGGGAGGGACAGATACGCAGTATTTT.

This clone was found once. One junction end does not reproduce the germline sequence, and a read error may be involved. The V gene is TRBV15, the J gene TRBJ2-7, with D perhaps matching TRBD1 (6 bases). The CDR3 extends over 14 amino acids. Germline V gene sequence: CDR1 LNHNV, CDR2 YYDKDF (reference sequence). CDR3 protein: CATSSLRGSYEQYF. The CDR3 region has the DNA TGTGCCACTAGCAGTCTCAGGGGCTCCTACGAGCAGTACTTC.

This chain links TRBV6-5 with TRBJ2-7, with D unresolved. Trimming cost V 4 bases and J 3 bases, with 10 bases left between them. The CDR3 contains 13 residues. Germline V gene sequence: CDR1 MNHEY, CDR2 SVGAGI. CDR3 amino acids: CASSFTFNYEQYF. The CDR3 region has the DNA TGTGCCAGCAGTTTCACTTTTAACTACGAGCAGTACTTC.

This clone was found once. The V call is TRBV28, the J call TRBJ2-1, with 9 bases matching TRBD2. This CDR3 is built from 17 residues. Trimming removed 5 bases from V and 7 bases from J; junction bases left unmatched: 15. CDR1 and CDR2 from the germline V gene are MDHEN and SYDVKM. The CDR3 DNA is TGTGCCAGCAGTGCCTCGGCGGGAGCGGGAGGTTTTAATGAGCAGTTCTTC. Residues: CASSASAGAGGFNEQFF.

This chain links TRBV6-5 with TRBJ1-2; 10 positions match TRBD1. This CDR3 contains 13 residues. The V and J ends lost 7 bases and 4 bases, in that order; junction bases with no gene match: 3. Germline values: CDR1 MNHEY, CDR2 SVGAGI. CDR3 DNA sequence: TGTGCCAGCATGGGACAGGGGAGCTATGGCTACACCTTC. This translates into CASMGQGSYGYTF.

This rearrangement joins TRBV11-2 to TRBJ2-1, with TRBD2 matching 7 bases. Germline-derived CDR1 and CDR2 are SGHAT and FQNNGV. The V gene end was trimmed by 5 bases and the J gene end by 5 bases; junction bases not matched to a gene: 6. The CDR3 is made up of 14 amino acids. CDR3 sequence reads: CASSRTSANNEQFF. The CDR3, as DNA: TGTGCCAGCAGCCGAACTAGCGCTAACAATGAGCAGTTCTTC.

The chain couples TRBV3-1 (or the pseudogene TRBV3-2) to TRBJ2-2; D not certain. Germline V gives CDR1 LGHDT, CDR2 YNNKEL (reference sequence). This CDR3 comprises 13 residues. V gave up 1 base and J gave up 4 bases, with 4 bases separating them. CDR3 protein: CASSQVSTGELFF. The CDR3 coding sequence is TGTGCCAGCAGCCAAGTTAGCACCGGGGAGCTGTTTTTT.

The chain has TRBV4-1 and TRBJ2-1; TRBD2 matches 9 bases. The CDR3 consists of 14 residues. Germline CDR1 is MGHRA and CDR2 is YSYEKL. The trim removed 1 base at V and 10 bases at J, leaving 5 bases unmatched. The DNA for the CDR3 is TGCGCCAGCAGCCAAGTAGGGCTAGCGGGGGAGCAGTTCTTC. Translation gives CASSQVGLAGEQFF.

The chain recombines TRBV9 with TRBJ2-3; 9 nucleotides agree with TRBD2. CDR1 SGDLS and CDR2 YYNGEE come from the germline V gene. CDR3 size: 18 residues. The V gene end was trimmed by 1 base and the J gene end by 0 bases; junction bases not matched to a gene: 9. CDR3 DNA sequence: TGTGCCAGCAGCGTACTGGCGGGAGGGCCGGCAAGCACAGATACGCAGTATTTT. This encodes CASSVLAGGPASTDTQYF.

The V gene is TRBV28, the J gene TRBJ1-6, with D maybe TRBD1 (6 bases). CDR3 size: 16 residues. The V gene's germline CDR1 is MDHEN and CDR2 SYDVKM. Trimming took off 5 bases at V and 5 bases at J, with 16 bases between the two ends. The chain's CDR3 is CASSPYRGYDNSPLHF. The DNA of the CDR3 is TGTGCCAGCAGTCCCTATAGGGGGTACGATAATTCACCCCTCCACTTT.

The count of this clone is one. The V gene is TRBV19, the J gene TRBJ1-2; D is ambiguous. Per the germline V gene, CDR1 is LNHDA and CDR2 is SQIVND (reference sequence). The V end was cut by 3 bases, the J end by 4 bases, with 12 bases between. The length of the CDR3 is 14 residues. The CDR3 loop is CASSMRQQSYGYTF. As DNA, the CDR3 is TGTGCCAGTAGTATGAGGCAGCAATCCTATGGCTACACCTTC.

This rearrangement joins TRBV5-1 to TRBJ2-7, with 10 nucleotides matching TRBD1. The CDR3 length is 14 residues. Trimming took 4 bases from V and 5 from J; bases not matched to a gene: 6. Germline CDR1 SGHRS, CDR2 YFSETQ. CDR3 in amino acids: CASSPGTGDHEQYF. DNA for the CDR3: TGCGCCAGCAGCCCCGGGACAGGGGACCACGAGCAGTACTTC.

The J gene is TRBJ2-2, the V gene TRBV5-1; D is possibly TRBD2 (6 bases). CDR1 is SGHRS, CDR2 YFSETQ, per germline. V was trimmed by 4 bases and J by 3 bases, leaving 10 bases between them. The CDR3 has 14 amino acids. CDR3 nucleotide sequence: TGCGCCAGCAGCCCGGGACTTTACACCGGGGAGCTGTTTTTT. Amino acid sequence: CASSPGLYTGELFF.

The J gene is TRBJ1-5, the V gene TRBV18, with D perhaps TRBD1 (6 bases). This CDR3 has 14 amino acids. CDR1 and CDR2 (germline): KGHSH, LQKENI. V was cut by 5 bases and J by 7 bases, with 15 bases left in between. Written as DNA, the CDR3 is TGTGCCAGCTCATTACAGCAGGGGACCCAGCCCCAGCATTTT. The encoded protein is CASSLQQGTQPQHF.

The chain combines TRBV7-8 with TRBJ1-3; D is undetermined. V was cut by 1 base and J by 4 bases, with 20 bases left in between. This CDR3 has 18 amino acids. From germline, CDR1 is SGHVS and CDR2 FQNEAQ. The CDR3 bases are TGTGCCAGCAGCTTAGACCCACCCATGCGGGCGTCAGGAAACACCATATATTTT. It codes for CASSLDPPMRASGNTIYF.

J is TRBJ1-2 and V is TRBV5-1; 7 bases are a match to TRBD1. The length of the CDR3 is 15 residues. J was trimmed by 5 bases and V by 0 bases; bases with no gene match: 7. CDR1 and CDR2 (germline): SGHRS, YFSETQ. CDR3 sequence: CASSLEGTVGYGYTF. CDR3 bases: TGCGCCAGCAGCTTGGAAGGGACAGTGGGGTATGGCTACACCTTC.

The chain recombines TRBV30 with TRBJ1-4, with D unresolved. This CDR3 is 15 amino acids long. The V and J ends lost 0 bases and 8 bases respectively, with 16 bases between them. Germline CDR1 and CDR2: GTSNPN and SVGIG (reference sequence). For the CDR3, the DNA is TGTGCCTGGAGTGTATCAGCGGGTCTAGGCGAAAAACTGTTTTTT. Translating gives CAWSVSAGLGEKLFF. Combining the CDR3 with reference TRBV30 and TRBJ1-4 gives the whole variable domain SQTIHQWPATLVQPVGSPLSLECTVEGTSNPNLYWYRQAAGRGLQLLFYSVGIGQISSEVPQNLSASRPQDRQFILSSKKLLLSDSGFYLCAWSVSAGLGEKLFFGSGTQLSVL.

This chain joins TRBV5-4 and TRBJ1-1, with TRBD1 as a possible D gene (5 bases). V lost 1 base and J 0 bases, leaving 10 bases between the germline ends. Germline-derived CDR1 and CDR2 are SGHNT and YYREEE (reference sequence). There are 15 residues in the CDR3. CDR3 bases: TGTGCCAGCAGCTTGATCGGGGGGATGAACACTGAAGCTTTCTTT. Translating it yields CASSLIGGMNTEAFF.

This clone occurred once. V usage is TRBV5-1 and J usage is TRBJ2-5; 9 nucleotides line up with TRBD2. The V gene end was trimmed by 5 bases and the J gene end by 2 bases; junction bases not matched to a gene: 4. The CDR3 runs to 14 residues. CDR1 SGHRS and CDR2 YFSETQ come from the germline V gene. The CDR3 DNA reads TGCGCCAGCAGTCTGACTAGCGGTCAAGAGACCCAGTACTTC. As protein: CASSLTSGQETQYF.

This chain links TRBV7-9 with TRBJ2-5; D perhaps matches TRBD1 (6 bases). V was shortened by 5 bases and J by 4 bases, with 14 bases between the two germline ends. The germline V gene has CDR1 SEHNR and CDR2 FQNEAQ (reference sequence). This CDR3 is built from 14 residues. In nucleotides, the CDR3 is TGTGCCAGCAGCCTCCTAGGGACATTAGAGACCCAGTACTTC. Residues: CASSLLGTLETQYF. The full variable domain, in which reference TRBV7-9 and TRBJ2-5 provide the parts outside the CDR3, is DTGVSQNPRHKITKRGQNVTFRCDPISEHNRLYWYRQTLGQGPEFLTYFQNEAQLEKSRLLSDRFSAERPKGSFSTLEIQRTEQGDSAMYLCASSLLGTLETQYFGPGTRLLVL.

The chain uses TRBV9 and TRBJ2-2; D is perhaps TRBD1 (6 bases). Trimming left V 0 bases short and J 4 bases short, with 10 bases between. CDR3 size: 15 residues. Germline V CDR1 and CDR2: SGDLS, YYNGEE. CDR3 region: CASSVAQGGTGELFF. The CDR3 DNA sequence: TGTGCCAGCAGCGTAGCACAGGGCGGCACCGGGGAGCTGTTTTTT.

V is TRBV28 and J is TRBJ1-2; 10 nucleotides match TRBD1. The CDR3 loop spans 15 amino acids. The junction had 3 bases not matched to a gene; V was cut back by 2 bases and J by 3 bases. Germline values: CDR1 MDHEN, CDR2 SYDVKM. The CDR3 spells CASSLIGQGDYGYTF. The CDR3 bases are TGTGCCAGCAGTTTAATCGGACAGGGGGACTATGGCTACACCTTC.

This clone was counted only a few times. The chain uses TRBV12-3 or TRBV12-4 and TRBJ1-2; D not resolved. V was pared by 3 bases and J by 8 bases, with 10 bases between. CDR3 size: 12 residues. CDR3 sequence: CASSFGERGYTF. As DNA, the CDR3 is TGTGCCAGCAGTTTCGGGGAAAGGGGCTACACCTTC.

The rearrangement links TRBV19 to TRBJ1-6; 8 nucleotides line up with TRBD1. CDR1 and CDR2 (germline): LNHDA, SQIVND (reference sequence). The CDR3 consists of 14 residues. V lost 3 bases and J lost 11; bases outside the gene matches: 6. The CDR3 sequence is CASSMDRDGAPLHF. CDR3 in DNA: TGTGCCAGTAGTATGGACAGGGACGGGGCACCCCTCCACTTT.

The chain combines TRBV5-4 with TRBJ2-2, with D maybe TRBD1 (6 bases). Trimming shortened V by 1 base and J by 2 bases, and 12 bases separated the two germline ends. Per the germline V gene, CDR1 is SGHNT and CDR2 is YYREEE (reference sequence). This CDR3 contains 16 residues. As DNA, the CDR3 is TGTGCCAGCAGCTTGCCAACGGACAGAAACACCGGGGAGCTGTTTTTT. Translated, it gives CASSLPTDRNTGELFF. Using reference TRBV5-4 and TRBJ2-2 for the parts outside the CDR3, the full variable domain is ETGVTQSPTHLIKTRGQQVTLRCSSQSGHNTVSWYQQALGQGPQFIFQYYREEENGRGNFPPRFSGLQFPNYSSELNVNALELDDSALYLCASSLPTDRNTGELFFGEGSRLTVL.

The chain joins TRBV28 to TRBJ2-3; 13 bases match TRBD2. The V and J ends lost 5 bases and 8 bases, in that order; junction bases with no gene match: 4. This CDR3 spans 14 amino acids. Per germline, CDR1 MDHEN and CDR2 SYDVKM. In DNA form, the CDR3 reads TGTGCCAGCAGTCCGGGACTAGCGGGGAGTACGCAGTATTTT. Its translation: CASSPGLAGSTQYF.